This paragraph covers one T cell receptor beta chain sequence. The data were obtained in a study of T-cell reconstitution after alpha-beta-depleted transplantation in children. V lost 6 bases and J lost 0, with 14 bases in between. Germline V lookup: CDR1 MNHEY, CDR2 SMNVEV (reference sequence). There are 16 residues in the CDR3. The TCRbeta library incorporated unique molecular identifiers. TCRdb passed the PCR reads through MiXCR, listing each CDR3 protein once. The sample yields approximately 490,000 distinct CDR3 sequences, approximately 12% seen once. This material consisted of PBMCs from the stem cell graft donor, taken from the stem cell graft. The receptor's source is a human donor who donated a stem cell graft to a child with combined immunodeficiency. The rearrangement links TRBV27 to TRBJ2-2, with D possibly TRBD1 on 6 matching bases. This chain's CDR3 is CASSKRTVPNTGELFF. The CDR3 nucleotides read TGTGCCAGCAGCAAAAGGACAGTTCCGAACACCGGGGAGCTGTTTTTT.